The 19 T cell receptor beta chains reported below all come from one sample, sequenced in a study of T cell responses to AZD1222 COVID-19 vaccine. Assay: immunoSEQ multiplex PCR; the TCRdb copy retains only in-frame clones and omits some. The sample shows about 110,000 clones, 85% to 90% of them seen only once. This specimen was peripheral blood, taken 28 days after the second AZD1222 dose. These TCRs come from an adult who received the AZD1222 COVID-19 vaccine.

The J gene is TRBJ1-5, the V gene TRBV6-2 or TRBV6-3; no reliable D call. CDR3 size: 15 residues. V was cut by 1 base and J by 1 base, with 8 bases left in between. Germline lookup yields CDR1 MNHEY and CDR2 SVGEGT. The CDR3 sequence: CASSYLSGSNQPQHF. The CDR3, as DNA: TGTGCCAGCAGTTACTTATCAGGAAGCAATCAGCCCCAGCATTTT.

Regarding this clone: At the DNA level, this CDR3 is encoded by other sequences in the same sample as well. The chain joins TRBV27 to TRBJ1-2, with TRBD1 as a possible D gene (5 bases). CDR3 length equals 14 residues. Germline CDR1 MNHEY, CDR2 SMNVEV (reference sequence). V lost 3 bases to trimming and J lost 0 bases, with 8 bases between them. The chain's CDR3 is CASSFQGANYGYTF. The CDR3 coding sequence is TGTGCCAGCAGTTTTCAGGGAGCTAACTATGGCTACACCTTC.

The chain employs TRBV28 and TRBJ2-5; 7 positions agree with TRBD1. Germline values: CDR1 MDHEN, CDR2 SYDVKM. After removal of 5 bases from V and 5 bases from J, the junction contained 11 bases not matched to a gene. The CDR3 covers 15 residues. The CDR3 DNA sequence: TGTGCCAGCAGTAGTATGCAGGGGGTTCGCGAGACCCAGTACTTC. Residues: CASSSMQGVRETQYF.

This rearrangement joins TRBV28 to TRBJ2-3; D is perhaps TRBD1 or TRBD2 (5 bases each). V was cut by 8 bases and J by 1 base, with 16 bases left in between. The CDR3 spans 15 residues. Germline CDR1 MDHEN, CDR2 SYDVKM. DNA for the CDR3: TGTGCCAGCCAGGGTGCGGGTGCGGGCACAGATACGCAGTATTTT. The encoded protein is CASQGAGAGTDTQYF.

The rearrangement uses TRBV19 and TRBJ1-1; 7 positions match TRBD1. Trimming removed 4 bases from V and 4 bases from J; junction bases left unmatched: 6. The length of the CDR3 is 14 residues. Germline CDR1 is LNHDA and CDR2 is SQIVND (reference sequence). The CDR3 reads CASSRQGSITEAFF. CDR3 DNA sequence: TGTGCCAGTAGTAGACAGGGTTCGATCACTGAAGCTTTCTTT.

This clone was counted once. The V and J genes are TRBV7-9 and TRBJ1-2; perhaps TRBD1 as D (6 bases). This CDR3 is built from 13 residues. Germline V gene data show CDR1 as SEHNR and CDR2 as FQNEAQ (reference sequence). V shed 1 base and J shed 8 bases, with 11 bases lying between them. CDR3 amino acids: CASSLEDSYGYTF. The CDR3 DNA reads TGTGCCAGCAGCTTAGAGGACAGTTACGGCTACACCTTC.

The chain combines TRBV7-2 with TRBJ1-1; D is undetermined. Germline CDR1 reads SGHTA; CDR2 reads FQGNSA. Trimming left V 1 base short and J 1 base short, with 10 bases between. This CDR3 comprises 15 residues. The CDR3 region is CASSLGRVENTEAFF. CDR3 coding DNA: TGTGCCAGCAGCTTAGGTCGGGTTGAGAACACTGAAGCTTTCTTT.

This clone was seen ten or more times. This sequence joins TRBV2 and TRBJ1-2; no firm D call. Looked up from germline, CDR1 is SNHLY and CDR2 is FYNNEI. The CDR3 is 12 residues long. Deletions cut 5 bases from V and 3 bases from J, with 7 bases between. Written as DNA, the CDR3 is TGTGCCAGCAGTCATAACTACTATGGCTACACCTTC. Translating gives CASSHNYYGYTF.

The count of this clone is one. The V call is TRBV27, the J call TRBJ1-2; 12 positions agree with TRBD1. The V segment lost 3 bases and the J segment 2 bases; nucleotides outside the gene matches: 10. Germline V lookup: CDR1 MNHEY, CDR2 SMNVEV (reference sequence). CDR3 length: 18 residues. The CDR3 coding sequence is TGTGCCAGCAGTTTTGGTCTGGGACAGGGGGCATCAAACTATGGCTACACCTTC. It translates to CASSFGLGQGASNYGYTF.

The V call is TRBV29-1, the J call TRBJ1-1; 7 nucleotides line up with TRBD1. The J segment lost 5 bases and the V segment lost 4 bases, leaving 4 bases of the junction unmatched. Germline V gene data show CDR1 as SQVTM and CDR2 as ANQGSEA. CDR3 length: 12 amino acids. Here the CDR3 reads CSVVRGDTEAFF. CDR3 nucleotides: TGCAGCGTTGTCAGGGGGGATACTGAAGCTTTCTTT.

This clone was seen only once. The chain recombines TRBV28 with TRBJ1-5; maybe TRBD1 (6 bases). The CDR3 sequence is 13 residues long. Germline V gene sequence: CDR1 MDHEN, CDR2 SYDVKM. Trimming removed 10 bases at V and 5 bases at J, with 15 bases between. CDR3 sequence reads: CATTGTVDQPQHF. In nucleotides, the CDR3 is TGTGCCACCACAGGGACCGTTGATCAGCCCCAGCATTTT.

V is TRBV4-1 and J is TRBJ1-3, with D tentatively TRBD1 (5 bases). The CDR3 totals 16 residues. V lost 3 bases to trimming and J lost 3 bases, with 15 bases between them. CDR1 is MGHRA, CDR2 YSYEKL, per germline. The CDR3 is CASSHRDGRLGNTIYF. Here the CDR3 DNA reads TGCGCCAGCAGCCACCGGGACGGAAGACTTGGAAACACCATATATTTT.

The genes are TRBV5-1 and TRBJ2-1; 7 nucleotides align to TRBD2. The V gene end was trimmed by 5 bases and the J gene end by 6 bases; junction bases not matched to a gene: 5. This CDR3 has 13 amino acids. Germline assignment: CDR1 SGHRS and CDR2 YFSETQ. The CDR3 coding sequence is TGCGCCAGCAGTTCTGGACTAGTCAATGAGCAGTTCTTC. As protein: CASSSGLVNEQFF.

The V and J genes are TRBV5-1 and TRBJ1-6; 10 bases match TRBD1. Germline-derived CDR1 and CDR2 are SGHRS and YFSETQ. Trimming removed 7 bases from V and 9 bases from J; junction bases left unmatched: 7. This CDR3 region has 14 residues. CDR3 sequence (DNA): TGCGCCAGCTTCCGGGACAGGGGACCTTCACCCCTCCACTTT. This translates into CASFRDRGPSPLHF.

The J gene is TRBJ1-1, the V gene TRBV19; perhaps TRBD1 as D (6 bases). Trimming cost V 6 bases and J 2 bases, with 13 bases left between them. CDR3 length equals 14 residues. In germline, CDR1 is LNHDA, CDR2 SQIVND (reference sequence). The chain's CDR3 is CASRRQVFNTEAFF. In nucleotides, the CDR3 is TGTGCCAGTAGGAGACAGGTATTCAACACTGAAGCTTTCTTT.

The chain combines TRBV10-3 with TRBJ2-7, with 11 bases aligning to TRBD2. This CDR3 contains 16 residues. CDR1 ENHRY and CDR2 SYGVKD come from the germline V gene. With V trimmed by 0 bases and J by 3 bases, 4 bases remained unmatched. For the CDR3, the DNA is TGTGCCATCAGTGAGTCGGGGCTAGCGGGGGGCTACGAGCAGTACTTC. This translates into CAISESGLAGGYEQYF.

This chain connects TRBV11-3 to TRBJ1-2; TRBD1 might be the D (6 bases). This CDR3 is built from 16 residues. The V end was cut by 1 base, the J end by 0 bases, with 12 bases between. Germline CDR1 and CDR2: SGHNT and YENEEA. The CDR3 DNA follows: TGTGCCAGCAGCTTAGCCGGGGGCCTGCCTAACTATGGCTACACCTTC. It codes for CASSLAGGLPNYGYTF. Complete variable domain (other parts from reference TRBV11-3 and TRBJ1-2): EAGVVQSPRYKIIEKKQPVAFWCNPISGHNTLYWYLQNLGQGPELLIRYENEEAVDDSQLPKDRFSAERLKGVDSTLKIQPAELGDSAVYLCASSLAGGLPNYGYTFGSGTRLTVV.

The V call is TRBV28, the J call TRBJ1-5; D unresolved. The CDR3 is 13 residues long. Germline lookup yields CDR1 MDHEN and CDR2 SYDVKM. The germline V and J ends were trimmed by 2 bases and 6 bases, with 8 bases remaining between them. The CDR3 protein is CASSLAGIQPQHF. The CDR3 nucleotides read TGTGCCAGCAGTTTAGCCGGGATTCAGCCCCAGCATTTT. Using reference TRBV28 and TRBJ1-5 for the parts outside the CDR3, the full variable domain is DVKVTQSSRYLVKRTGEKVFLECVQDMDHENMFWYRQDPGLGLRLIYFSYDVKMKEKGDIPEGYSVSREKKERFSLILESASTNQTSMYLCASSLAGIQPQHFGDGTRLSIL.

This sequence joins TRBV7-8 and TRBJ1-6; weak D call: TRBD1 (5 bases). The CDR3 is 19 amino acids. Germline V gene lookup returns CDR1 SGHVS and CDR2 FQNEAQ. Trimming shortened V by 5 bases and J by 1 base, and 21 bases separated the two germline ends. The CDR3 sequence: CASSHRAPGTRSYNSPLHF. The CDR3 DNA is TGTGCCAGCAGCCACCGGGCCCCCGGGACGAGGTCCTATAATTCACCCCTCCACTTT.